The 21 T cell receptor beta chains below all came from one sample that was sequenced in a study of shared clonotypes between healthy human individuals. TCRdb's copy holds only in-frame clones and misses some; the assay was immunoSEQ multiplex PCR. The table lists about 470,000 clones, around 79% of them singletons. The source material was PBMCs. The receptors were gathered from a woman in her thirties or forties in good health. Some clones in this sample may be carry-over from other donors' samples.

The chain links TRBV2 to TRBJ1-5, with a possible D match to TRBD1 (6 bases). CDR3 length equals 15 residues. CDR1 SNHLY and CDR2 FYNNEI come from the germline V gene. The V end was cut by 0 bases, the J end by 4 bases, with 10 bases between. Here the CDR3 reads CASSEAPQGNQPQHF. The CDR3 nucleotides read TGTGCCAGCAGTGAAGCCCCCCAGGGGAATCAGCCCCAGCATTTT.

This clone turned up a few times. The chain employs TRBV7-3 and TRBJ2-6; the D call may be TRBD1 or TRBD2 (5 bases each). This CDR3 region has 19 residues. Deletions cut 5 bases from V and 2 bases from J, with 22 bases between. The germline V gene encodes CDR1 SGHTA and CDR2 FQGTGA. CDR3: CASSQRGGLVGAGANVLTF. The CDR3 DNA follows: TGTGCCAGCAGCCAAAGGGGCGGGCTAGTAGGTGCTGGGGCCAACGTCCTGACTTTC.

The CDR3 DNA reads as TGTGCCAGCAGCCAAGATCTCCCAACAGGGTCCTACGAGCAGTACTTC. Its protein is CASSQDLPTGSYEQYF. The V call is TRBV4-2, the J call TRBJ2-7, with D perhaps matching TRBD1 (6 bases). Trimming left V 0 bases short and J 1 base short, with 13 bases between. The CDR3 has 16 amino acids. CDR1 LGHNA and CDR2 YNFKEQ come from the germline V gene.

The chain has TRBV6-5 and TRBJ2-3; no clear D gene. CDR1 is MNHEY, CDR2 SVGAGI, per germline. The CDR3 has 15 amino acids. V was pared by 6 bases and J by 6 bases, with 19 bases between. CDR3 bases: TGTGCCAGCAGCTCCGACTTCTGGAGTAGTGATACGCAGTATTTT. Translation gives CASSSDFWSSDTQYF.

V usage is TRBV19 and J usage is TRBJ1-1; D remains unclear. The CDR3 runs 13 residues. Deletions cut 2 bases from V and 0 bases from J, with 4 bases between. CDR1 and CDR2 from the germline V gene are LNHDA and SQIVND (reference sequence). The chain's CDR3 is CASSIILNTEAFF. CDR3 coding DNA: TGTGCCAGTAGTATAATATTGAACACTGAAGCTTTCTTT.

V is TRBV7-9 and J is TRBJ2-3; 11 nucleotides match TRBD2. Trimming removed 1 base from V and 1 base from J; junction bases left unmatched: 10. The germline V gene has CDR1 SEHNR and CDR2 FQNEAQ (reference sequence). This CDR3 spans 19 amino acids. This chain's CDR3 is CASSLVGLAGGMGTDTQYF. CDR3 coding DNA: TGTGCCAGCAGCTTAGTGGGCCTAGCGGGAGGTATGGGCACAGATACGCAGTATTTT.

In regard to this clone: This clone may be a read error of a much larger clone one base away. The V and J genes are TRBV7-2 and TRBJ1-2; D might be TRBD1 (6 bases). The CDR3 totals 14 residues. The germline gives CDR1 SGHTA, CDR2 FQGNSA. Trimming shortened V by 7 bases and J by 4 bases, and 16 bases separated the two germline ends. The CDR3 nucleotides read TGTGCCAGCAACCGAAACACAGGGACCTATGGCTACACCTTC. It translates to CASNRNTGTYGYTF.

This chain links TRBV7-2 with TRBJ2-7; 7 nucleotides match TRBD1. The germline gives CDR1 SGHTA, CDR2 FQGNSA. V lost 5 bases, J lost 6 bases, and 7 bases stayed unmatched. CDR3 length: 13 amino acids. The CDR3 coding sequence is TGTGCCAGCAGCCACGGGACAGTCGGCGAGCAGTACTTC. Protein sequence: CASSHGTVGEQYF. Looking up the rest from reference TRBV7-2 and TRBJ2-7 gives the full variable domain: GAGVSQSPSNKVTEKGKDVELRCDPISGHTALYWYRQSLGQGLEFLIYFQGNSAPDKSGLPSDRFSAERTGGSVSTLTIQRTQQEDSAVYLCASSHGTVGEQYFGPGTRLTVT.

The rearrangement joins TRBV10-3 to TRBJ1-1; maybe TRBD1 (6 bases). The CDR3 is made up of 15 amino acids. The germline V gene encodes CDR1 ENHRY and CDR2 SYGVKD. With 5 bases removed from V and 1 base from J, the gap between germline ends came to 14 bases. Written as DNA, the CDR3 is TGTGCCATCAGTCCCCTACAGGGTAGGAACACTGAAGCTTTCTTT. This codes for CAISPLQGRNTEAFF.

This CDR3 is CASSWGPAGADTQYF. CDR3 DNA sequence: TGCGCCAGCAGCTGGGGGCCAGCGGGAGCAGATACGCAGTATTTT. This chain connects TRBV5-1 to TRBJ2-3; TRBD2 aligns across 8 bases. Germline V gives CDR1 SGHRS, CDR2 YFSETQ. This CDR3 is built from 15 residues. With 3 bases clipped from V and 4 bases from J, the junction kept 7 bases outside the gene matches.

This clone was seen a single time. V gene TRBV6-1 combines with J gene TRBJ2-1; tentative D call: TRBD1 (7 bases). Germline V gene data show CDR1 as MNHNS and CDR2 as SASEGT. The CDR3 has 14 residues. V lost 6 bases and J 5 bases, leaving 14 bases between the germline ends. CDR3 residues: CASSAGQIDNEQFF. CDR3 DNA sequence: TGTGCCAGCAGCGCGGGACAGATAGACAATGAGCAGTTCTTC.

V usage is TRBV30 and J usage is TRBJ2-7; 10 bases align to TRBD2. Germline-derived CDR1 and CDR2 are GTSNPN and SVGIG (reference sequence). The CDR3 totals 14 residues. V shed 2 bases and J 3 bases; nucleotides not matched to a gene: 4. The DNA of the CDR3 is TGTGCCTGGAGTAGACTAGCGGGCAGCTACGAGCAGTACTTC. Translating it yields CAWSRLAGSYEQYF.

CDR3 residues: CASLWTSGTPRNEQFF. The DNA of the CDR3 is TGTGCCAGCCTTTGGACTAGCGGCACCCCTAGGAATGAGCAGTTCTTC. This chain uses TRBV7-2 with TRBJ2-1; 10 bases agree with TRBD2. The CDR3 length is 16 residues. The V gene's germline CDR1 is SGHTA and CDR2 FQGNSA. Germline trimming cut 8 bases from V and 7 bases from J; bases unmatched to any gene: 14.

The chain is built from TRBV10-3 and TRBJ1-1; tentatively, D is TRBD1 (5 bases). CDR1 and CDR2 (germline): ENHRY, SYGVKD. The CDR3 sequence is 15 residues long. With 4 bases removed from V and 3 bases from J, the gap between germline ends came to 15 bases. As DNA, the CDR3 is TGTGCCATCAGTGGAGATGGGGTAGGGGACACTGAAGCTTTCTTT. The encoded protein is CAISGDGVGDTEAFF.

V usage is TRBV2 and J usage is TRBJ2-5; D is unresolved. Germline V gene sequence: CDR1 SNHLY, CDR2 FYNNEI. This CDR3 has 13 residues. V gave up 4 bases and J gave up 1 base, with 7 bases separating them. For the CDR3, the DNA is TGTGCCAGCAGTGCCCAATTCCAAGAGACCCAGTACTTC. It codes for CASSAQFQETQYF.

The V call is TRBV4-2, the J call TRBJ2-1; D might be TRBD2 (6 bases). V shed 0 bases and J shed 0 bases, with 9 bases lying between them. The CDR3 covers 16 residues. Germline V gene lookup returns CDR1 LGHNA and CDR2 YNFKEQ. The CDR3 sequence: CASSQDRRGSYNEQFF. Written as DNA, the CDR3 is TGTGCCAGCAGCCAAGATAGGCGGGGCTCCTACAATGAGCAGTTCTTC.

This chain links TRBV29-1 with TRBJ2-7, with D possibly being TRBD1 (5 bases). V shed 4 bases and J shed 0 bases, with 10 bases lying between them. The CDR3 totals 13 residues. The germline V gene has CDR1 SQVTM and CDR2 ANQGSEA. The CDR3 nucleotides are TGCAGCGTTGGTCCAGGGCGCTCCTACGAGCAGTACTTC. Encoded protein: CSVGPGRSYEQYF.

This rearrangement joins TRBV14 to TRBJ1-1; no firm D call. Trimming removed 3 bases from V and 0 bases from J, with 5 bases in between. Germline CDR1 and CDR2: SGHDN and FVKESK. The CDR3 consists of 13 residues. Here the CDR3 reads CASSHRLNTEAFF. CDR3 nucleotides: TGTGCCAGCAGCCATCGTTTGAACACTGAAGCTTTCTTT. The variable domain in full, completed from reference TRBV14 and TRBJ1-1, reads EAGVTQFPSHSVIEKGQTVTLRCDPISGHDNLYWYRRVMGKEIKFLLHFVKESKQDESGMPNNRFLAERTGGTYSTLKVQPAELEDSGVYFCASSHRLNTEAFFGQGTRLTVV.

V is TRBV7-2 and J is TRBJ1-5; 10 nucleotides align to TRBD1. The CDR3 is made up of 14 amino acids. Germline V gene sequence: CDR1 SGHTA, CDR2 FQGNSA. V lost 5 bases, J lost 6 bases, and 4 bases stayed unmatched. CDR3 DNA sequence: TGTGCCAGCAGCCCAGGACAGGGGGTTCAGCCCCAGCATTTT. This translates into CASSPGQGVQPQHF.

The chain employs TRBV5-1 and TRBJ2-3, with 7 nucleotides matching TRBD2. Trimming removed 5 bases from V and 6 bases from J; junction bases left unmatched: 9. The CDR3 is 14 residues long. Germline values: CDR1 SGHRS, CDR2 YFSETQ. The CDR3 protein is CASRRTGGGDTQYF. CDR3 nucleotide sequence: TGCGCCAGCAGAAGAACGGGAGGCGGCGATACGCAGTATTTT.

The rearrangement uses TRBV10-3 and TRBJ2-1; tentatively, D is TRBD1 (5 bases). The CDR3 is 15 amino acids. Trimming stripped 2 bases from V and 7 bases from J, with 15 bases between. CDR1 and CDR2 from the germline V gene are ENHRY and SYGVKD. CDR3: CAISETDRIWNEQFF. For the CDR3, the DNA is TGTGCCATCAGTGAGACCGACAGAATATGGAATGAGCAGTTCTTC.